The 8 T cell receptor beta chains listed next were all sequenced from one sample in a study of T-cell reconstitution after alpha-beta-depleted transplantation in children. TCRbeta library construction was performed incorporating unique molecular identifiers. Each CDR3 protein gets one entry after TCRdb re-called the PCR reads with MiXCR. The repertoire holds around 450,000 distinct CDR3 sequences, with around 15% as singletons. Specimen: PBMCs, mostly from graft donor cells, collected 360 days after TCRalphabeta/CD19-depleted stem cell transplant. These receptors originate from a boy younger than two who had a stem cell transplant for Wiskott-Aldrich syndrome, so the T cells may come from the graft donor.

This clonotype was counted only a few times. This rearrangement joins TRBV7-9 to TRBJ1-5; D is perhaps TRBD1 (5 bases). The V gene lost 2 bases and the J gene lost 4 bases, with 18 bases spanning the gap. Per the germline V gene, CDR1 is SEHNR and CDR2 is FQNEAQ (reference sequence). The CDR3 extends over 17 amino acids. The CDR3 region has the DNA TGTGCCAGCAGCTTAAGCCGCCCGGGGCGTGAAAATCAGCCCCAGCATTTT. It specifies CASSLSRPGRENQPQHF. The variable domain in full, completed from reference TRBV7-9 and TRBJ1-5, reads DTGVSQNPRHKITKRGQNVTFRCDPISEHNRLYWYRQTLGQGPEFLTYFQNEAQLEKSRLLSDRFSAERPKGSFSTLEIQRTEQGDSAMYLCASSLSRPGRENQPQHFGDGTRLSIL.

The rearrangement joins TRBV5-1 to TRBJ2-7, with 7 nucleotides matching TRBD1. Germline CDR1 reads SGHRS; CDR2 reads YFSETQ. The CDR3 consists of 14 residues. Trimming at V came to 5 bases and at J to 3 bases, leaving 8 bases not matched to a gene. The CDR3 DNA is TGCGCCAGCAGTACAGGGGACCTTTTCTACGAGCAGTACTTC. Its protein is CASSTGDLFYEQYF.

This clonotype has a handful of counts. The CDR3 nucleotides read TGTGCCAGCAGCTTAGCGCTTTGGAGGGGGGAGACCCAGTACTTC. Protein product: CASSLALWRGETQYF. The chain is built from TRBV7-9 and TRBJ2-5; either TRBD1 or TRBD2 may fit D (6 bases each). In germline, CDR1 is SEHNR, CDR2 FQNEAQ (reference sequence). This CDR3 has 15 amino acids. V lost 0 bases and J 5 bases, leaving 13 bases between the germline ends.

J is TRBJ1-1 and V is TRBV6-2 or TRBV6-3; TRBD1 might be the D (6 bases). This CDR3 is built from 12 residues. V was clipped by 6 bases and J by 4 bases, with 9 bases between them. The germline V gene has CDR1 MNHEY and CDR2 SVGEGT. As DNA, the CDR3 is TGTGCCAGCAGCTCACAGGGCACTGAAGCTTTCTTT. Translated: CASSSQGTEAFF.

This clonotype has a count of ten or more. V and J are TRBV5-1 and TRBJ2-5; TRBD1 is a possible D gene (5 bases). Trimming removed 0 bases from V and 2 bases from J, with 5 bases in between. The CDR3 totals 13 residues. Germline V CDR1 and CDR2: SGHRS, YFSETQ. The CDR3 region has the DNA TGCGCCAGCAGCTTGGGACAGCAAGAGACCCAGTACTTC. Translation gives CASSLGQQETQYF.

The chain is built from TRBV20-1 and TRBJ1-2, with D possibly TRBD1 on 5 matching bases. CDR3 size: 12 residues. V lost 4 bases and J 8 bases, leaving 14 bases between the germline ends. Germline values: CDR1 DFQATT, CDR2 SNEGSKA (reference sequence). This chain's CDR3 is CSATGSLWGYTF. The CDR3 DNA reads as TGCAGTGCTACAGGGTCCCTTTGGGGCTACACCTTC.

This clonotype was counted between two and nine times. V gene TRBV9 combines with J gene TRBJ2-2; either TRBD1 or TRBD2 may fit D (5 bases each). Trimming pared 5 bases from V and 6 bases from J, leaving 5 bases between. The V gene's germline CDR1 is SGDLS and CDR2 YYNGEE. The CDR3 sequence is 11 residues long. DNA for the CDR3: TGTGCCAGCAGGGGACCCGGGGAGCTGTTTTTT. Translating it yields CASRGPGELFF.

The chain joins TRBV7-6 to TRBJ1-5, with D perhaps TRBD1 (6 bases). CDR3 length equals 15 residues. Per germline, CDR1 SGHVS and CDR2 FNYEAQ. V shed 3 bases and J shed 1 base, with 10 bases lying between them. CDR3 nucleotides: TGTGCCAGCAGCTTGGGCAGGGGAAGCAATCAGCCCCAGCATTTT. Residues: CASSLGRGSNQPQHF.